These T cell receptor beta chains were read from a single sample in a study of OX40 agonist ivuxolimab in advanced cancers. Profiling relied on immunoSEQ multiplex PCR, and the TCRdb table lists in-frame clones only, not all of them. This sample has about 10,000 clones, with about three quarters found just once. The sequenced sample was CD4+ or CD8+ T cells sorted from blood, obtained in a trial of the OX40 agonist ivuxolimab. Receptors originate from an adult with an advanced solid tumor such as melanoma, head and neck, liver or kidney cancer. CDR3s include the opening cysteine and the closing phenylalanine or tryptophan. Fields, in order: J gene, V gene, D gene, clone size, CDR3 DNA, CDR3 protein. D genes are given only for firm matches. Not all rows give a size; the values are once, few, many and, for expanded clones, a class.

TRBJ2-7,TRBV6-5,TRBD1,few,TGTGCCAGCAGTTACAAGGGGACAGAGACCTACGAGCAGTACTTC,CASSYKGTETYEQYF
TRBJ2-3,TRBV6-5,NA,NA,TGTGCCAGCATGCCCTGGGGCGAAATGACAGATACGCAGTATTTT,CASMPWGEMTDTQYF
TRBJ2-7,TRBV11-3,NA,NA,TGTGCCAGCAGCTTAGTCAGTAGTGCGCCCTCCTACGAGCAGTACTTC,CASSLVSSAPSYEQYF
TRBJ1-6,TRBV7-8,NA,NA,TGTGCCAGCAGCCCCGGGGGCACCCACCTTGCCCCCCTCCACTTT,CASSPGGTHLAPLHF
TRBJ2-5,TRBV10-3,TRBD2,NA,TGTGCCATCAGTTCTCCGACTAGCGGGGATGTGACCCAGTACTTC,CAISSPTSGDVTQYF
TRBJ1-2,TRBV25-1,NA,once,TGTGCCAGCAGTGTTGCAGGCCTCTATGGCTACACCTTC,CASSVAGLYGYTF
TRBJ1-2,TRBV28,NA,NA,TGTGCCAGCAGACGCACAGGGCTTTATGGCTACACCTTC,CASRRTGLYGYTF
TRBJ2-1,TRBV5-6,TRBD1,NA,TGTGCCAGCAGCTTGGGGACAGGGAGAGGCAATGAGCAGTTCTTC,CASSLGTGRGNEQFF
TRBJ2-1,TRBV29-1,TRBD2,large,TGCAGCGTTGAAGGGGGGGGAGGGGCAGGAGGTTCCTACAATGAGCAGTTCTTC,CSVEGGGGAGGSYNEQFF
TRBJ1-1,TRBV19,NA,few,TGTGCCAGTAGTGCCTCGGGCCAGAAAGAAGCTTTCTTT,CASSASGQKEAFF
TRBJ1-6,TRBV6-5,NA,NA,TGTGCCAGCAGTTACTCGCGTAGCTCCTATAATTCACCCCTCCACTTT,CASSYSRSSYNSPLHF
TRBJ2-1,TRBV7-6,TRBD2,NA,TGTGCCAGCAGCCCTGGTCTAGCGGGGGTCAATGAGCAGTTCTTC,CASSPGLAGVNEQFF
TRBJ1-1,TRBV5-1,NA,NA,TGCGCCAGCAGCTTGGGAGGGGGCACTGAAGCTTTCTTT,CASSLGGGTEAFF
TRBJ2-1,TRBV29-1,NA,NA,TGCAGCGTACAGAAGAGCGGCGGGGACTCCTACAATGAGCAGTTCTTC,CSVQKSGGDSYNEQFF
TRBJ1-2,TRBV19,TRBD1,NA,TGTGCCAGTCTCCGACAGGGAGAGGGCTACACCTTC,CASLRQGEGYTF
TRBJ1-1,TRBV18,NA,NA,TGTGCTAGCTCACCACCGGGACAAACTGACACTGAAGCTTTCTTT,CASSPPGQTDTEAFF
TRBJ2-1,TRBV5-6,NA,once,TGTGCCAGCAGCTTTTCCCAATTCGGTGAGCAGTTCTTC,CASSFSQFGEQFF
TRBJ2-4,TRBV11-3,TRBD2,NA,TGTGCCAGCAGCCCCGGACTAGCGGGGGTTATAGCCAAAAACATTCAGTACTTC,CASSPGLAGVIAKNIQYF
TRBJ2-7,TRBV7-8,TRBD2,NA,TGTGCCAGCAGCTTAGAAGCGGGGGTACAGTACGAGCAGTACTTC,CASSLEAGVQYEQYF
TRBJ2-2,TRBV14,NA,NA,TGTGCCAGCTCCGATCTCTTAACCGGGACTAACACCGGGGAGCTGTTTTTT,CASSDLLTGTNTGELFF
TRBJ2-7,TRBV5-4,NA,NA,TGTGCCAGCAGCAAACTCGGGGGGCGGTCCTACGAGCAGTACTTC,CASSKLGGRSYEQYF
TRBJ1-3,TRBV5-1,TRBD1,NA,TGCGCCAGCAGCTTGAGGGGACAGGGGGCATCTGGAAACACCATATATTTT,CASSLRGQGASGNTIYF
TRBJ2-3,TRBV11-2,NA,NA,TGTGCCAGCAGCCAACTCACGCAGTATTTT,CASSQLTQYF
TRBJ1-2,TRBV27,NA,NA,TGTGCCAGCAGAAAGGGGGTGGTTGGCTACACCTTC,CASRKGVVGYTF
TRBJ1-2,TRBV10-3,NA,NA,TGTGCCATCAGTGAGTCCGAGGCCTCGGGCTATGGCTACACCTTC,CAISESEASGYGYTF
TRBJ2-1,TRBV7-3,NA,few,TGTGCCAGCAGCGACTTGAATGAGCAGTTCTTC,CASSDLNEQFF
TRBJ1-5,TRBV2,NA,NA,TGTGCCAGCAGTGATTTGGGGGTCCAGCCCCAGCATTTT,CASSDLGVQPQHF
TRBJ2-5,TRBV6-1,TRBD2,NA,TGTGCCAGCAGTGCCGGCGGGGGGGTGAGGGAAGAGACCCAGTACTTC,CASSAGGGVREETQYF
TRBJ2-1,TRBV6-6,NA,NA,TGTGCCAGCAGTTACGCGGACTACAATGAGCAGTTCTTC,CASSYADYNEQFF
TRBJ2-1,TRBV27,NA,NA,TGTGCCAGCAGTTACGAGGGGATCTACAATGAGCAGTTCTTC,CASSYEGIYNEQFF
TRBJ2-5,TRBV13,NA,NA,TGTGCCAGCAGCTTGCTTATCCGGGACACACTAAGTCAAGAGACCCAGTACTTC,CASSLLIRDTLSQETQYF
TRBJ2-4,TRBV7-8,TRBD1,NA,TGTGCCAGCAGCTCGGACAGGGGAAAAAACATTCAGTACTTC,CASSSDRGKNIQYF
TRBJ2-5,TRBV4-1,NA,few,TGCGCCAGCAGCCAAGTGGCGGCCCCAGAGACCCAGTACTTC,CASSQVAAPETQYF
TRBJ2-5,TRBV5-6,TRBD1,NA,TGTGCCAGCAGCTTCAGGGGGCCGGAACAAGAGACCCAGTACTTC,CASSFRGPEQETQYF
TRBJ2-2,TRBV5-8,NA,NA,TGTGCCAGCAGCTTGGGAGATAGAACAGACGCCGGGGAGCTGTTTTTT,CASSLGDRTDAGELFF
TRBJ2-3,TRBV28,TRBD2,few,TGTGCCAGCAGTTTATACGGCGGGACTAGCGAATGGACAGATACGCAGTATTTT,CASSLYGGTSEWTDTQYF
TRBJ1-1,TRBV4-1,NA,few,TGCGCCAGCAGCCAAGATGGGGGGGGTGAGTCAGGGAACACTGAAGCTTTCTTT,CASSQDGGGESGNTEAFF
TRBJ1-6,TRBV5-4,TRBD1,NA,TGTGCCAGCAGCTGGGACAGGGTCGGCTCACCCCTCCACTTT,CASSWDRVGSPLHF
TRBJ2-1,TRBV5-1,NA,NA,TGCGCCAGCAGCTTGAAGGGGAATGAGCAGTTCTTC,CASSLKGNEQFF
TRBJ1-1,TRBV2,NA,NA,TGTGCCAGCAGCGGGGACCAGAACACTGAAGCTTTCTTT,CASSGDQNTEAFF
TRBJ2-4,TRBV28,TRBD1,once,TGTGCCAGCAGTTGGCCCAAGGACAGGGATAAAAACATTCAGTACTTC,CASSWPKDRDKNIQYF
TRBJ2-7,TRBV27,TRBD2,few,TGTGCCAGCAGTTCAGGGACTAGCGGGGCGGCAAACGAGCAGTACTTC,CASSSGTSGAANEQYF
TRBJ2-2,TRBV5-6,NA,NA,TGTGCCAGCAGCCGCACACGGAACACCGGGGAGCTGTTTTTT,CASSRTRNTGELFF
TRBJ2-5,TRBV28,TRBD2,NA,TGTGCCAGCAGCCGTAGCGGGGGGCTAGGAGAGACCCAGTACTTC,CASSRSGGLGETQYF
TRBJ2-3,TRBV9,NA,NA,TGTGCCAGCAGCGTAGAGGGTAGCACAGATACGCAGTATTTT,CASSVEGSTDTQYF
TRBJ2-1,TRBV11-2,TRBD2,NA,TGTGCCAGCAGCTTTTTCCAGCGGGGGAATGAGCAGTTCTTC,CASSFFQRGNEQFF
TRBJ1-1,TRBV14,NA,NA,TGTGCCAGCAGCCCGACAGCCTACACTGAAGCTTTCTTT,CASSPTAYTEAFF
TRBJ2-2,TRBV6-5,TRBD2,NA,TGTGCCAGCAGTTACTCGACTAGCGGGGACGGGGAGCTGTTTTTT,CASSYSTSGDGELFF
TRBJ1-4,TRBV7-6,NA,NA,TGTGCCAGCAGCTTAGATGGTCACAGGGAAGAAAAACTGTTTTTT,CASSLDGHREEKLFF
TRBJ1-3,TRBV7-9,NA,NA,TGTGCCAGCAGCTTGACAGACTCTGGAAACACCATATATTTT,CASSLTDSGNTIYF
TRBJ2-5,TRBV27,TRBD2,NA,TGTGCCAGCAGCTATAGCGGGGGGGCTGAGTACTTC,CASSYSGGAEYF
TRBJ1-5,TRBV7-9,NA,medium-sized,TGTGCCAGCAGCCCCCCCGGCCCCCATCAGCCCCAGCATTTT,CASSPPGPHQPQHF
TRBJ1-1,TRBV11-3,NA,NA,TGTGCCAGCAGCCCGGGAGGGGGAAACACTGAAGCTTTCTTT,CASSPGGGNTEAFF
TRBJ1-1,TRBV14,NA,few,TGTGCCAGCAGCCACCTTCCGGGACACCCATCATTAAACGCCGGGATAACTGAAGCTTTCTTT,CASSHLPGHPSLNAGITEAFF
TRBJ2-1,TRBV9,TRBD2,NA,TGTGCCAGCAGCCTTGGACTAGGAGCGTACAATGAGCAGTTCTTC,CASSLGLGAYNEQFF
TRBJ2-5,TRBV15,NA,NA,TGTGCCACCAGCATCGACCGAGACCAAGAGACCCAGTACTTC,CATSIDRDQETQYF
TRBJ1-2,TRBV19,NA,NA,TGTGCCAGTAGCCCGACGGGGGAGAACTATGGCTACACCTTC,CASSPTGENYGYTF
TRBJ2-1,TRBV2,TRBD2,NA,TGTGCCAGCAGCACCTTAGATGCTAGCGGGGGGGGCTACAATGAGCAGTTCTTC,CASSTLDASGGGYNEQFF
TRBJ2-1,TRBV7-2,NA,NA,TGTGCCAGCAGCTTAGCCCAGGTGGAGCAGTTCTTC,CASSLAQVEQFF
TRBJ2-2,TRBV11-3,NA,NA,TGTGCCAGCAGCTTAGATGATGCTATTATCACGGGGAAGACCGGGGAGCTGTTTTTT,CASSLDDAIITGKTGELFF